This T cell receptor (beta chain) was captured in a study of shared clonotypes between healthy human individuals (dated by TCRdb to the early 2020s). Context from the whole study: A few men and a couple of women, aged 18 to 49 years, made up the cohort. Per donor, leukapheresis produced somewhere between about 0.8 and 9.5 billion PBMCs. Blood TCR repertoires of five healthy adults were deeply sequenced to estimate repertoire size and the extent of clonotype sharing between individuals. To increase sequencing depth and limit assay-specific biases, different laboratories used diverse techniques to prepare libraries and sequence TCR repertoires.

With regard to this clone: The antigen it binds to is not known. Base qualities were left out, and no much larger clone turns up one base away.

Donors were healthy HIV-negative adults with no recently reported acute infections or vaccinations. Every donor was a Caucasian adult living in Nashville, Tennessee, USA. For unsorted samples, about 85 million PBMCs were counted and genomic DNA was extracted with the QIAamp DNA Blood Mini kit. Blood was obtained by leukapheresis, after which PBMCs were separated by Ficoll-Histopaque density gradient centrifugation and cryopreserved in liquid nitrogen vapor phase. Overall study results and their limits: Pairwise subsampling led to the expectation that sequencing depth would affect the degree of clonotype sharing among donors. Sampling was limited to blood, and TCR repertoires in tissue likely differ from TCR repertoires in blood. The genetic and exposure-history diversity represented was limited by the small number of donors.

Using the deep immunoSEQ assay, TCR CDR3 regions were amplified from genomic DNA by multiplex PCR. Genomic DNA extracted from each cell subset was distributed evenly over all wells of several immunoSEQ 96-well plates, and each plate served as one replicate. For unsorted PBMC, 250 to 300 ng of genomic DNA, equivalent to around 33,000 T cell genomes, went into each replicate PCR. Ten immunoSEQ deep assay plates were used to sequence the unsorted PBMC genomic DNA. Purified libraries were measured with a Qubit 3.0 fluorometer, size-checked on a Bioanalyzer 2100, and measured again with the KAPA Library Quantification kit. A separate single-read 150-cycle Illumina NextSeq 550 flow cell was used to sequence each immunoSEQ 96-well plate. On the authors' methods: The immunoSEQ output contained only junctional sequences without quality scores, so filtering could not match that applied to full-length reads. Sequences were annotated with PyIR, a Python wrapper for IgBLAST v1.9, and V/J genes and CDR3 were assigned using IMGT germline references. Reads were removed for weak V/J assignments (E-value above 1e-6), missing CDR3, stop codons, out-of-frame junctions, or ambiguous translated residues. V3J clonotypes were defined as sequences sharing the same inferred V gene, J gene, and CDR3 amino acid sequence. To compute the percentage overlap between repertoires, the number of shared unique clonotypes was divided by the size of the smaller repertoire. Three approaches were used to assess repertoire richness: RTK rarefaction, the Chao1 estimator, and Recon v2.1 estimates of unobserved clonotypes. What TCRdb holds here is the immuneACCESS table cut down to in-frame rearrangements. Part of the clones is not present; checked against another copy, under half of the missing clones reflect an unresolved V gene, and the others are unexplained. Clone size and V and J calls were adopted from that table, with D and trimming inferred from the DNA. For this sample there are fewer than 600,000 clones; roughly 77% appear just once. The ten largest account for approximately 13% of the sample.

The source of this sequence is a woman aged 40 to 49 in good health. Some clones in this sample may be carry-over from other donors' samples. The specimen sequenced was PBMCs.

The CDR3 protein: CASSLFGQKAFF. The DNA sequence reads TGTGCCAGCAGCTTATTCGGCCAGAAAGCTTTCTTT. The rearranged chain carries TRBV11-1 and TRBJ1-1; no confident D gene assignment can be made. The CDR3 holds 12 amino acids from the cysteine to the phenylalanine. The sequence is cut down to CDR3 DNA, 36 bases in frame from base 1. Per the germline V gene (reference sequence), SGHAT is the CDR1 and FQDESV is the CDR2. V is shortened by 2 bases, J by 9 bases, and the region joining them spans 10 bases.